The entry below gives a single T cell receptor beta chain sequence along with its context. The target antigen is unknown. The sample comes from a study of neoadjuvant anti-PD-1 for oral cavity cancer. Whole-study findings and limits: After neoadjuvant nivolumab, PBMC T cell clonality was significantly higher in non-responders than responders.

CDR1 is SGHAT, CDR2 FQNNGV, per germline. The CDR3 has 15 amino acids. J was trimmed by 4 bases and V by 1 base; bases with no gene match: 5. Blood libraries mostly used roughly 0.5 ug genomic DNA, six replicates each. Generated by immunoSEQ multiplex PCR, the TCRdb table keeps only in-frame clones and is missing some. The table includes about 9,500 clones, 68% detected once. Time point indicated: after neoadjuvant nivolumab, at surgical resection. The sequenced sample was PBMCs, obtained after nivolumab (anti-PD-1) treatment. The clonotype was recovered from a person between 35 and 79 years old with oral cavity squamous cell carcinoma. The rearrangement links TRBV11-2 to TRBJ2-5; 8 bases line up with TRBD1. CDR3 residues: CASSLATGDAETQYF. CDR3 DNA: TGTGCCAGCAGCTTAGCGACAGGGGATGCAGAGACCCAGTACTTC.